The T cell receptor (beta chain) described here comes from a study of cytomegalovirus exposure and HLA in healthy donors. Study background: Of the donors genotyped, approximately 410 in all, about 76% fell in the Caucasian-associated ancestry cluster.

On this clone: Its matching antigen is unknown. Different DNA sequences within this sample yield the same CDR3.

PCR employed 60 Vbeta and 13 Jbeta primers. Only in-frame clones appear in the TCRdb table, and some are missing; sequencing was by immunoSEQ multiplex PCR. Of about 130,000 clones listed, over 80% are singletons. V shed 0 bases and J shed 8 bases, with 8 bases lying between them. Germline lookup yields CDR1 GTSNPN and CDR2 SVGIG (reference sequence). The CDR3 length is 12 residues. General observations from the study: The study flagged some 170 TCR beta chains as cytomegalovirus-associated.

This sequence originates from a man aged 18 to 30 in good health and CMV-seropositive. Sequencing was done on a sample of PBMCs. The V and J genes are TRBV30 and TRBJ2-1; D perhaps matches TRBD2 (6 bases). The CDR3 DNA reads TGTGCCTGGAGTGTTACGGGGGATGAGCAGTTCTTC. It yields the protein CAWSVTGDEQFF.